The source of this TCR beta chain is a study of shared clonotypes between healthy human individuals. Study outcomes and limitations: Shared clonotypes: approximately 4.5% naive CD4, around 4% naive CD8, 2.3% memory CD4, around 0.4% memory CD8.

CD8 memory merged CD45RO+ with CCR7-negative CD45RA+ TemRA cells. This clone was detected only a few times. Its antigen is unidentified. The V gene's germline CDR1 is SGHKS and CDR2 YYEKEE (reference sequence). The CDR3 consists of 15 residues. V was cut by 2 bases and J by 0 bases, with 12 bases left in between. Assay used: immunoSEQ multiplex PCR; TCRdb lists only in-frame clones, some missing. The sample records about 120,000 clones, under 70% being singletons. The V gene is TRBV5-5, the J gene TRBJ2-7; D remains unclear. Sequenced material: memory CD8+ T cells sorted from blood. Subset: CD45RO+ cells pooled with CCR7-negative TemRA cells. The receptor was derived from a woman in her 30s in good health. This CDR3 is CASSFRTDPSYEQYF. The DNA of the CDR3 is TGTGCCAGCAGCTTTAGGACCGACCCCTCCTACGAGCAGTACTTC.